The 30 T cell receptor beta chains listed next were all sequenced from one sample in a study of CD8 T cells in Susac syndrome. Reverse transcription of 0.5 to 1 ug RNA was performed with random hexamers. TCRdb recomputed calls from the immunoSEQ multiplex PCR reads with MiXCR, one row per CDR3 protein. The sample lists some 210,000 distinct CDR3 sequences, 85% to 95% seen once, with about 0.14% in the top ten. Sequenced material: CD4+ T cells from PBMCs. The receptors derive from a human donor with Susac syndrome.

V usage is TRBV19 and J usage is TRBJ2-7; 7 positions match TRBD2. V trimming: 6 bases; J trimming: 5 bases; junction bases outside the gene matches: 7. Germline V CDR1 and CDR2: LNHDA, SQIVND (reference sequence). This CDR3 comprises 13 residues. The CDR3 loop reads CASSHGEGNEQYF. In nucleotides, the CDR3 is TGTGCCAGTAGCCATGGGGAGGGAAACGAGCAGTACTTC.

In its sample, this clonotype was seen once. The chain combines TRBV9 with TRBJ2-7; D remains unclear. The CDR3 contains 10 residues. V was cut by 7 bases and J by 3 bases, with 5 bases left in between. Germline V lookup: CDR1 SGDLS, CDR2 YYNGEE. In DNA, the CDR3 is TGTGCCAGCCTCCTCTACGAGCAGTACTTC. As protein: CASLLYEQYF.

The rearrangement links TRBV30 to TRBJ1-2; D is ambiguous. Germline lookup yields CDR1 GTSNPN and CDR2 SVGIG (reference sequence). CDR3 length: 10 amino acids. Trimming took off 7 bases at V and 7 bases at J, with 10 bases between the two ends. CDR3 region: CASKDGGYTF. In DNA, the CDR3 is TGTGCCTCGAAGGATGGTGGCTACACCTTC. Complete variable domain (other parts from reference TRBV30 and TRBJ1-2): SQTIHQWPATLVQPVGSPLSLECTVEGTSNPNLYWYRQAAGRGLQLLFYSVGIGQISSEVPQNLSASRPQDRQFILSSKKLLLSDSGFYLCASKDGGYTFGSGTRLTVV.

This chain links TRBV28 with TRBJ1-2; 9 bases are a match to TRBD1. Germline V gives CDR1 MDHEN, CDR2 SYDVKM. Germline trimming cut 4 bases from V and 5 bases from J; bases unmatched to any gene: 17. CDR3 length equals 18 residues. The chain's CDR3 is CASSWDSTPTGGAYGYTF. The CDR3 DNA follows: TGTGCCAGCAGTTGGGATTCGACCCCCACAGGGGGCGCTTATGGCTACACCTTC.

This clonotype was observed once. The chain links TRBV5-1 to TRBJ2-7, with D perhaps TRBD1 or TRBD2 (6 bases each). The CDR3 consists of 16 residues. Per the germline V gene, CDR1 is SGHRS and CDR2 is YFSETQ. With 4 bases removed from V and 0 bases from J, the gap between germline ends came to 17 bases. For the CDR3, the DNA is TGCGCCAGCAGCCCGGGGGCTAACTCACGCTCCTACGAGCAGTACTTC. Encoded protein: CASSPGANSRSYEQYF.

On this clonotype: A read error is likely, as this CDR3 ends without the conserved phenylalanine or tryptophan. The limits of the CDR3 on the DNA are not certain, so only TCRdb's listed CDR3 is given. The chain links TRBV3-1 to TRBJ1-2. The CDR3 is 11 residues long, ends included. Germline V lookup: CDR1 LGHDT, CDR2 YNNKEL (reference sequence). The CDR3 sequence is CASSQDLAVPV.

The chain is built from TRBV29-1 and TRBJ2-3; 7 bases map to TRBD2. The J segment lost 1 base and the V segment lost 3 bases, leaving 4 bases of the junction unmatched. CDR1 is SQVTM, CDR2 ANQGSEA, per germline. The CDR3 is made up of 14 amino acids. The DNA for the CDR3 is TGCAGCGTTGACGGGGGGTCGGGCACAGATACGCAGTATTTT. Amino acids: CSVDGGSGTDTQYF.

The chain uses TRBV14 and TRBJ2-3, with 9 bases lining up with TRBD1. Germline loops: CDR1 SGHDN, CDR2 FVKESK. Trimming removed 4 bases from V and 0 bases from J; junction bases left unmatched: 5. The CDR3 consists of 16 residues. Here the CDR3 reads CASSLPGQGSTDTQYF. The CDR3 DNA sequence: TGTGCCAGCAGCCTTCCGGGACAGGGAAGCACAGATACGCAGTATTTT.

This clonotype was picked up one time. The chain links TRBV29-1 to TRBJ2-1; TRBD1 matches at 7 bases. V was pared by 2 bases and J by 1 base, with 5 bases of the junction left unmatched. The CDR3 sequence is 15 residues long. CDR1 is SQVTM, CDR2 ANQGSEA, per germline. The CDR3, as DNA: TGCAGCGTTGAACGACAGGGAAGTTCCTACAATGAGCAGTTCTTC. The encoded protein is CSVERQGSSYNEQFF.

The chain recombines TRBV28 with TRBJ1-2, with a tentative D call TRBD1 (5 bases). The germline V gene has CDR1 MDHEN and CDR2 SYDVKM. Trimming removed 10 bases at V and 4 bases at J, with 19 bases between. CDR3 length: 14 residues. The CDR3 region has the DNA TGTGCCACCTACCGCGTTGGGACTCTCTATGGCTACACCTTC. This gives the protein CATYRVGTLYGYTF.

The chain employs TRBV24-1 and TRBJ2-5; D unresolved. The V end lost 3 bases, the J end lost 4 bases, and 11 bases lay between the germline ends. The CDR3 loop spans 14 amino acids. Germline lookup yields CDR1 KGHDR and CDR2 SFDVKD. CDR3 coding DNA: TGTGCCACCAGTGATCGCAGGAGCTCAGAGACCCAGTACTTC. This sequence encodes CATSDRRSSETQYF.

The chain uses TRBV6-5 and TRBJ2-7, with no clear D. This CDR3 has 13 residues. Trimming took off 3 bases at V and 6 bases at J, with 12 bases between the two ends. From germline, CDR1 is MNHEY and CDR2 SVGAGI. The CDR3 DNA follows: TGTGCCAGCAGTTATGGTCCCGCCCCCGAGCAGTACTTC. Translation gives CASSYGPAPEQYF.

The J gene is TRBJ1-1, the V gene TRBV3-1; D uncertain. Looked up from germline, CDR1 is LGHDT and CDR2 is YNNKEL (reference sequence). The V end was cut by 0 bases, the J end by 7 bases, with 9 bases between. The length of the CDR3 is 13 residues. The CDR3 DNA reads TGTGCCAGCAGCCAAGATCCTTTCATTGAAGCTTTCTTT. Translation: CASSQDPFIEAFF. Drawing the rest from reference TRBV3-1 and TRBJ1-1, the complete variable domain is DTAVSQTPKYLVTQMGNDKSIKCEQNLGHDTMYWYKQDSKKFLKIMFSYNNKELIINETVPNRFSPKSPDKAHLNLHINSLELGDSAVYFCASSQDPFIEAFFGQGTRLTVV.

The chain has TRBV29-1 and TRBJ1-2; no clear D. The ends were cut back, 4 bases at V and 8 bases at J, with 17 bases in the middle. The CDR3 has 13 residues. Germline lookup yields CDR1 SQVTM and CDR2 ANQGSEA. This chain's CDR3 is CSVVKEEIGGYTF. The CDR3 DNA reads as TGCAGCGTTGTCAAAGAAGAGATTGGGGGCTACACCTTC. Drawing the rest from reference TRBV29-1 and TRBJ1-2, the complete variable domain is SAVISQKPSRDICQRGTSLTIQCQVDSQVTMMFWYRQQPGQSLTLIATANQGSEATYESGFVIDKFPISRPNLTFSTLTVSNMSPEDSSIYLCSVVKEEIGGYTFGSGTRLTVV.

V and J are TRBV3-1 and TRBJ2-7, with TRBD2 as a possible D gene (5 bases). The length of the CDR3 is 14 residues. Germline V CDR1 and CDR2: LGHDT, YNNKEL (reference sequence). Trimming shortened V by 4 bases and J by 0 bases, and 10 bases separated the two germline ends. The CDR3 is CASSLARDSYEQYF. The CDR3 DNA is TGTGCCAGCAGCCTCGCTCGGGACTCCTACGAGCAGTACTTC.

CDR3 coding DNA: TGCAGTGCTAGCGGGACAGGACCCTACGAGCAGTACTTC. Encoded protein: CSASGTGPYEQYF. The chain couples TRBV20-1 to TRBJ2-7; 8 bases line up with TRBD1. This CDR3 has 13 amino acids. V lost 3 bases to trimming and J lost 2 bases; unmatched junction nucleotides: 3. Germline CDR1 reads DFQATT; CDR2 reads SNEGSKA (reference sequence).

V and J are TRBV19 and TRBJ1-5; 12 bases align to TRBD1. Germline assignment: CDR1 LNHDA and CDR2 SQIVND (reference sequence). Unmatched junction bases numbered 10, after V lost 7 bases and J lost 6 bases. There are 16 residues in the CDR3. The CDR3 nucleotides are TGTGCCAGTACAATACTTGGGACAGGGGGCAGTCAGCCCCAGCATTTT. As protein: CASTILGTGGSQPQHF.

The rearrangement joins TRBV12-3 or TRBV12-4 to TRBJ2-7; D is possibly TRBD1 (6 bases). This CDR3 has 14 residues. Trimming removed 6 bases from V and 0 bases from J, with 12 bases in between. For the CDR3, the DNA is TGTGCCAGCAGCACCTACAGGGACTCCTACGAGCAGTACTTC. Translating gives CASSTYRDSYEQYF.

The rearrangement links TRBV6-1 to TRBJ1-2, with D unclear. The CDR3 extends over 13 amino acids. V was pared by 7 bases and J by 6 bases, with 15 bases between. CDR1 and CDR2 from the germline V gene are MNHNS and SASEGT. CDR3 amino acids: CASIGRADNGYTF. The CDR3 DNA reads TGTGCCAGCATCGGGCGGGCAGATAATGGCTACACCTTC.

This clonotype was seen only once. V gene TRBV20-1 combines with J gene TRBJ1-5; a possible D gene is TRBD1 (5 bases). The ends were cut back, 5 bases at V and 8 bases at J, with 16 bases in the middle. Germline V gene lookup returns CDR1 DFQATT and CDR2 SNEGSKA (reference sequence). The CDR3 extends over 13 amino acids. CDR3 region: CSAASHFREPQHF. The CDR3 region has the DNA TGCAGTGCTGCCTCACATTTCAGGGAGCCCCAGCATTTT.

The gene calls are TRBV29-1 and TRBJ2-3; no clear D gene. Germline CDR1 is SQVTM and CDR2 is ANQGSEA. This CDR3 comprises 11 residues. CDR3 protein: CSDDGTDTQYF. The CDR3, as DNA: TGCAGTGATGACGGCACAGATACGCAGTATTTT.

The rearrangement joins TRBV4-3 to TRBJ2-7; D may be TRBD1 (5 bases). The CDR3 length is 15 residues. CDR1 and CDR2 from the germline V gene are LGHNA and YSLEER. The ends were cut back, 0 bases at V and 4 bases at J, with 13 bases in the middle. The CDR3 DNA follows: TGCGCCAGCAGCCAAGAACTGGCCAGGGTATACGAGCAGTACTTC. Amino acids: CASSQELARVYEQYF.

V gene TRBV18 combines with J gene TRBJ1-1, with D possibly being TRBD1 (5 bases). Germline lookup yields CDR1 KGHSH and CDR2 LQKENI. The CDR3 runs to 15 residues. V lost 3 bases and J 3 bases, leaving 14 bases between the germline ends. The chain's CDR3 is CASSPGGARDTEAFF. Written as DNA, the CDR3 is TGTGCCAGCTCACCGGGAGGGGCTCGGGACACTGAAGCTTTCTTT.

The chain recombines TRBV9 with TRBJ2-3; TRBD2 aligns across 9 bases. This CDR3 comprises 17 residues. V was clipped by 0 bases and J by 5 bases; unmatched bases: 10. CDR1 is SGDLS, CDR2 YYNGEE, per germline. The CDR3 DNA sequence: TGTGCCAGCAGCGTAGATACGGGTAGCGGGGGAGGAGATACGCAGTATTTT. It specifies CASSVDTGSGGGDTQYF.

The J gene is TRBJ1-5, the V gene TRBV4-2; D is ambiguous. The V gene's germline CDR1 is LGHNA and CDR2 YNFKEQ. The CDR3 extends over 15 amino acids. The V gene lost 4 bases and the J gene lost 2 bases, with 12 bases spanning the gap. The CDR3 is CASSPKRRGNQPQHF. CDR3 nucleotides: TGTGCCAGCAGCCCGAAAAGGAGGGGCAATCAGCCCCAGCATTTT.

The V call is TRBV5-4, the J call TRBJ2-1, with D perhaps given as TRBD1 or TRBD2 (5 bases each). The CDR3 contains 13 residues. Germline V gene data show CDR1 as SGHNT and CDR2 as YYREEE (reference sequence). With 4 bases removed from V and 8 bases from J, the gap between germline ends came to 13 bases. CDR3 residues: CASSPGAGDEQFF. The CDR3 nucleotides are TGTGCCAGCAGCCCCGGGGCCGGGGATGAGCAGTTCTTC.

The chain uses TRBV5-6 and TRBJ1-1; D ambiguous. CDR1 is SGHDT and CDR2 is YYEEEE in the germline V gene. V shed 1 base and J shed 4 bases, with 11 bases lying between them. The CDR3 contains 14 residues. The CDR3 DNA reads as TGTGCCAGCAGCTTGTGGTCACGGGGCACTGAAGCTTTCTTT. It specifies CASSLWSRGTEAFF.

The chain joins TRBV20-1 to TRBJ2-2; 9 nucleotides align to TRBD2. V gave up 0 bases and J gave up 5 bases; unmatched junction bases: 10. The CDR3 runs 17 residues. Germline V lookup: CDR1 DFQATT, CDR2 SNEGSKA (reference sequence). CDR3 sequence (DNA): TGCAGTGCTAGAGATAGGCGTAGCGGGGGAGGGACCGGGGAGCTGTTTTTT. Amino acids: CSARDRRSGGGTGELFF.

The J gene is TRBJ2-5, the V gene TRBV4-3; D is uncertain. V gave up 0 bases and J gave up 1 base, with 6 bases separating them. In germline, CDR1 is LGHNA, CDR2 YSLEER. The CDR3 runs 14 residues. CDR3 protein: CASSQDRLQETQYF. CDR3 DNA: TGCGCCAGCAGCCAAGATCGCCTCCAAGAGACCCAGTACTTC.

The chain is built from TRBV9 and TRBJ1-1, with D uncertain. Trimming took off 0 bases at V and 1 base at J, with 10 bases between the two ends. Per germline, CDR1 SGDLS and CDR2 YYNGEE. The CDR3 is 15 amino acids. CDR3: CASSVDPYPNTEAFF. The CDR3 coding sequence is TGTGCCAGCAGCGTAGACCCCTATCCGAACACTGAAGCTTTCTTT.